One TCR beta chain is described in this entry. As yet, its antigen is unknown. Individual cDNA molecules received unique molecular identifiers during library preparation. One entry per CDR3 protein results from TCRdb running MiXCR on the 5' RACE reads. The data show some 66,000 distinct CDR3 sequences, around 8.7% seen once. The germline CDR1 and CDR2 sequences are SEHNR and FQNEAQ (reference sequence). J gave up 2 bases and V 11 bases, and 3 bases lay outside the gene matches. The CDR3 is made up of 12 amino acids. This sample stems from a study of early T cells in non-severe SARS-CoV-2 infection. Study-level findings and limits: Anti-spike CD8 responses were favored in VDJdb matching, and private and CD4 specificities were missed.

Sequenced input: whole blood. The genes are TRBV7-9 and TRBJ2-3; 8 bases line up with TRBD1. The sequence was obtained from an adult who was a healthcare worker with PCR-confirmed SARS-CoV-2 infection or an uninfected control (not recorded which). CDR3 residues: CASQGATDTQYF. The CDR3 coding sequence is TGTGCCTCGCAGGGGGCCACAGATACGCAGTATTTT.